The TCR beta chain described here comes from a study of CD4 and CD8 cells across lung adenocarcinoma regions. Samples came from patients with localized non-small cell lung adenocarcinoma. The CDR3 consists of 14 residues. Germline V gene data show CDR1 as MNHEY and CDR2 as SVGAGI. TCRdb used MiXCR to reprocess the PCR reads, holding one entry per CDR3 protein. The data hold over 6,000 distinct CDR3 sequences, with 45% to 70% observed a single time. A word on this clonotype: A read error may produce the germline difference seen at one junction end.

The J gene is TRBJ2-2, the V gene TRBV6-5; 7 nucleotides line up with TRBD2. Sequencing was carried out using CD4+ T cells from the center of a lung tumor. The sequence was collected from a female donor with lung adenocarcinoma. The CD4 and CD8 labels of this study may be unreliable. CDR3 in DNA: TGTGCCAGCAGTTACTGGGGGGGAACCGATGAGCTGTATTTT. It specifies CASSYWGGTDELYF.